The 7 T cell receptor beta chains below all came from one sample that was sequenced in a study of T cell changes during pregnancy in multiple sclerosis. Sequencing used immunoSEQ multiplex PCR; TCRdb keeps in-frame clones, though not all of them. The repertoire holds 9,000 to 10,000 clones, with 75% to 85% as singletons. The sequencing used CD8+ T cells from peripheral blood mononuclear cells, collected in the third trimester of pregnancy. Every receptor here comes from a female donor in good health, enrolled as a control in a pregnancy study.

On this clone: Other nucleotide sequences from this sample produce the same CDR3. The rearrangement uses TRBV7-2 and TRBJ2-1; 8 positions agree with TRBD2. Trimming removed 1 base from V and 6 bases from J; junction bases left unmatched: 5. The CDR3 sequence is 15 residues long. Germline V gene lookup returns CDR1 SGHTA and CDR2 FQGNSA. The CDR3 sequence: CASSLVAGGGNEQFF. CDR3 nucleotides: TGTGCCAGCAGCTTAGTTGCGGGGGGCGGCAATGAGCAGTTCTTC.

V is TRBV7-9 and J is TRBJ1-1, with 10 bases matching TRBD1. The V gene end was trimmed by 6 bases and the J gene end by 8 bases; junction bases not matched to a gene: 6. Germline CDR1 reads SEHNR; CDR2 reads FQNEAQ (reference sequence). This CDR3 has 13 residues. The CDR3 region has the DNA TGTGCCAGCAGGCGGGACAGGGGACTAGAAGCTTTCTTT. The encoded protein is CASRRDRGLEAFF.

J is TRBJ2-7 and V is TRBV7-9, with 10 positions matching TRBD1. Germline trimming cut 7 bases from V and 7 bases from J; bases unmatched to any gene: 10. Germline assignment: CDR1 SEHNR and CDR2 FQNEAQ (reference sequence). This CDR3 contains 14 residues. The CDR3 spells CASTPGWTGGEQYF. For the CDR3, the DNA is TGTGCCAGCACCCCGGGGTGGACAGGGGGAGAGCAGTACTTC.

This sequence joins TRBV7-6 and TRBJ2-7, with TRBD2 identical over 13 bases. The CDR3 covers 17 residues. Germline V gene sequence: CDR1 SGHVS, CDR2 FNYEAQ. V lost 5 bases and J lost 2; bases outside the gene matches: 9. CDR3: CASSQGRGTSGTYEQYF. In DNA form, the CDR3 reads TGTGCCAGCAGCCAAGGACGAGGGACTAGCGGGACCTACGAGCAGTACTTC.

This sequence joins TRBV6-1 and TRBJ2-7; TRBD2 agrees at 8 bases. Germline trimming cut 2 bases from V and 5 bases from J; bases unmatched to any gene: 8. Germline assignment: CDR1 MNHNS and CDR2 SASEGT. This CDR3 spans 15 amino acids. In nucleotides, the CDR3 is TGTGCCAGCAGTGAATCTTCGGGAGGGAGCGACGAGCAGTACTTC. It codes for CASSESSGGSDEQYF.

This CDR3 reads CASSFFSDTGELFF. The CDR3 DNA sequence: TGTGCCAGCAGTTTTTTCAGCGACACCGGGGAGCTGTTTTTT. The chain joins TRBV27 to TRBJ2-2; D unclear. The CDR3 runs to 14 residues. V lost 3 bases and J 3 bases, leaving 8 bases between the germline ends. Germline values: CDR1 MNHEY, CDR2 SMNVEV (reference sequence).

V usage is TRBV7-9 and J usage is TRBJ1-6, with no clear D. With 1 base removed from V and 0 bases from J, the gap between germline ends came to 7 bases. The CDR3 runs 16 residues. The germline V gene encodes CDR1 SEHNR and CDR2 FQNEAQ (reference sequence). CDR3 amino acids: CASSLDSSSYNSPLHF. Written as DNA, the CDR3 is TGTGCCAGCAGCTTAGACAGTAGCTCCTATAATTCACCCCTCCACTTT.